One and the same sample provided the 18 T cell receptor beta chains below, sequenced in a study of CD8 T cells in Susac syndrome (dated by TCRdb to about 2019). The library was produced with the immunoSEQ multiplex PCR assay. RNA was extracted using the RNeasy kit, and about 0.45 to 1 ug of the RNA was reverse transcribed with random hexamers. The public reads were quality trimmed at Q25 with fastp and then assembled into clones with MiXCR by TCRdb, keeping productive beta chains. Duplicate CDR3 protein sequences are folded into a single record with the most common DNA and genes. The sample profile shows 100,000 to 150,000 distinct CDR3 sequences; around 94% of them were found once. The top ten clonotypes cover over 0.07% of the sample. The source material was CD4+ T cells from PBMCs. These receptors originate from a human donor in good health.

This sequence joins TRBV20-1 and TRBJ1-5; 8 bases line up with TRBD1. Germline V gives CDR1 DFQATT, CDR2 SNEGSKA (reference sequence). With 2 bases clipped from V and 6 bases from J, the junction kept 9 bases outside the gene matches. The CDR3 has 15 residues. The chain's CDR3 is CSARKQGVLGQPQHF. Written as DNA, the CDR3 is TGCAGTGCTAGAAAACAGGGGGTTCTCGGTCAGCCCCAGCATTTT.

The chain is built from TRBV27 and TRBJ1-2; the D gene is possibly TRBD1 (6 bases). The CDR3 is 13 amino acids. Germline V gene lookup returns CDR1 MNHEY and CDR2 SMNVEV (reference sequence). V shed 6 bases and J shed 4 bases, with 12 bases lying between them. For the CDR3, the DNA is TGTGCCAGCAGCCCTAGGGGGACCTATGGCTACACCTTC. Translated: CASSPRGTYGYTF.

The J gene is TRBJ2-1, the V gene TRBV19; possibly TRBD1 for D (6 bases). This CDR3 has 16 amino acids. The V end was cut by 5 bases, the J end by 3 bases, with 17 bases between. The germline V gene encodes CDR1 LNHDA and CDR2 SQIVND (reference sequence). This chain's CDR3 is CASSPPGQTRYNEQFF. CDR3 nucleotides: TGTGCCAGTAGTCCCCCCGGACAGACTCGCTACAATGAGCAGTTCTTC.

The chain couples TRBV27 to TRBJ1-5; a weak D match, TRBD1 (6 bases). The CDR3 extends over 15 amino acids. V lost 7 bases and J lost 4, with 17 bases in between. Germline V gene data show CDR1 as MNHEY and CDR2 as SMNVEV (reference sequence). In nucleotides, the CDR3 is TGTGCCAGCACTTTGACCGGGACACTAAATCAGCCCCAGCATTTT. This sequence encodes CASTLTGTLNQPQHF.

The V and J genes are TRBV20-1 and TRBJ2-1; 10 positions agree with TRBD2. CDR1 is DFQATT and CDR2 is SNEGSKA in the germline V gene (reference sequence). The J segment lost 4 bases and the V segment lost 3 bases, leaving 9 bases of the junction unmatched. The CDR3 is 16 residues long. The CDR3 nucleotides are TGCAGTGCTAGTTGGGGACTAGCGCTAAATTACAATGAGCAGTTCTTC. Residues: CSASWGLALNYNEQFF.

The CDR3 loop reads CASSQASTDTQYF. The CDR3 DNA follows: TGTGCCAGCAGCCAAGCTTCCACAGATACGCAGTATTTT. This chain joins TRBV14 and TRBJ2-3; D is unresolved. This CDR3 has 13 amino acids. Germline values: CDR1 SGHDN, CDR2 FVKESK. The V end was cut by 1 base, the J end by 2 bases, with 4 bases between.

The chain links TRBV20-1 to TRBJ2-1; D gene ambiguous. Per the germline V gene, CDR1 is DFQATT and CDR2 is SNEGSKA (reference sequence). V shed 4 bases and J shed 5 bases, with 9 bases lying between them. The CDR3 loop spans 12 amino acids. CDR3 protein: CSATLLDNEQFF. For the CDR3, the DNA is TGCAGTGCTACGTTACTCGACAATGAGCAGTTCTTC.

The rearrangement uses TRBV7-9 and TRBJ2-1; D is unresolved. V was cut by 2 bases and J by 10 bases, with 9 bases left in between. CDR1 and CDR2 from the germline V gene are SEHNR and FQNEAQ (reference sequence). The CDR3 is 12 amino acids. The CDR3 here is CASSLLRNEQFF. CDR3 coding DNA: TGTGCCAGCAGCTTACTGCGGAACGAGCAGTTCTTC.

V is TRBV6-5 and J is TRBJ2-6; TRBD2 matches 7 bases. Germline V gene lookup returns CDR1 MNHEY and CDR2 SVGAGI. V gave up 6 bases and J gave up 0 bases; unmatched junction bases: 2. This CDR3 is built from 15 residues. The CDR3 protein is CASRGGTSGANVLTF. The CDR3 nucleotides are TGTGCCAGCAGGGGGGGGACCTCTGGGGCCAACGTCCTGACTTTC.

In DNA form, the CDR3 reads TGCAGTGCTGGTCATGGGGGCTTCCAAGAGACCCAGTACTTC. This encodes CSAGHGGFQETQYF. J is TRBJ2-5 and V is TRBV20-1; maybe TRBD1 (6 bases). CDR3 length: 14 residues. V was pared by 5 bases and J by 1 base, with 14 bases between. Germline V gives CDR1 DFQATT, CDR2 SNEGSKA (reference sequence).

The chain carries TRBV27 and TRBJ2-1, with 7 positions matching TRBD2. The CDR3 totals 17 residues. Unmatched junction bases numbered 22, after V lost 7 bases and J lost 10 bases. Looked up from germline, CDR1 is MNHEY and CDR2 is SMNVEV (reference sequence). This CDR3 reads CASTSEELARKGREQFF. The CDR3 coding sequence is TGTGCCAGCACCTCGGAGGAACTAGCGCGAAAGGGGAGGGAGCAGTTCTTC.

This clonotype was seen a single time. V usage is TRBV20-1 and J usage is TRBJ2-7, with TRBD1 matching 7 bases. The germline V gene has CDR1 DFQATT and CDR2 SNEGSKA (reference sequence). Losses at the gene ends were 3 bases for V and 1 base for J; bases not matched to a gene: 6. The CDR3 length is 14 residues. The CDR3 loop reads CSARGDSSSYEQYF. The DNA of the CDR3 is TGCAGTGCTAGGGGGGACAGTTCTTCCTACGAGCAGTACTTC.

The table lists this clonotype with a few counts. This chain uses TRBV5-1 with TRBJ1-2; maybe TRBD1 (5 bases). Germline-derived CDR1 and CDR2 are SGHRS and YFSETQ. CDR3 length: 14 amino acids. V was cut by 4 bases and J by 4 bases, with 14 bases left in between. The CDR3 region is CASSHRDSSYGYTF. CDR3 coding DNA: TGCGCCAGCAGCCACAGAGACAGTTCCTATGGCTACACCTTC.

The chain uses TRBV12-3 or TRBV12-4 and TRBJ1-1; 9 bases match TRBD1. With 5 bases clipped from V and 1 base from J, the junction kept 5 bases outside the gene matches. This CDR3 has 15 residues. The CDR3 bases are TGTGCCAGCAGTCCGGGACAGGGTAAGAACACTGAAGCTTTCTTT. Translated: CASSPGQGKNTEAFF.

This chain uses TRBV9 with TRBJ1-3; D not resolved. This CDR3 is 14 amino acids long. Trimming removed 3 bases from V and 0 bases from J, with 7 bases in between. Germline V lookup: CDR1 SGDLS, CDR2 YYNGEE. The CDR3 nucleotides read TGTGCCAGCAGCGGGCAGCTCTCTGGAAACACCATATATTTT. This encodes CASSGQLSGNTIYF. The variable domain in full, completed from reference TRBV9 and TRBJ1-3, reads DSGVTQTPKHLITATGQRVTLRCSPRSGDLSVYWYQQSLDQGLQFLIQYYNGEERAKGNILERFSAQQFPDLHSELNLSSLELGDSALYFCASSGQLSGNTIYFGEGSWLTVV.

The chain employs TRBV4-3 and TRBJ2-7; maybe TRBD1 (6 bases). CDR1 LGHNA and CDR2 YSLEER come from the germline V gene. Trimming removed 0 bases from V and 2 bases from J, with 14 bases in between. The CDR3 sequence is 16 residues long. CDR3 residues: CASSQDRTGNAYEQYF. The CDR3 bases are TGCGCCAGCAGCCAAGATCGAACAGGGAACGCCTACGAGCAGTACTTC.

The V gene is TRBV3-1, the J gene TRBJ1-2; 7 bases map to TRBD1. The CDR3 extends over 17 amino acids. The J segment lost 3 bases and the V segment lost 3 bases, leaving 13 bases of the junction unmatched. Per the germline V gene, CDR1 is LGHDT and CDR2 is YNNKEL (reference sequence). In DNA, the CDR3 is TGTGCCAGCAGCCATTTGGACGGACAGGCTCCGTACTATGGCTACACCTTC. Translating gives CASSHLDGQAPYYGYTF.

V usage is TRBV24-1 and J usage is TRBJ2-1; 9 positions agree with TRBD2. V dropped 3 bases and J dropped 9; count of bases not matched to a gene: 5. The length of the CDR3 is 14 residues. CDR1 is KGHDR, CDR2 SFDVKD, per germline. Written as DNA, the CDR3 is TGTGCCACCAGTGATAGCGGGAGGCCAGGTGAGCAGTTCTTC. It codes for CATSDSGRPGEQFF.